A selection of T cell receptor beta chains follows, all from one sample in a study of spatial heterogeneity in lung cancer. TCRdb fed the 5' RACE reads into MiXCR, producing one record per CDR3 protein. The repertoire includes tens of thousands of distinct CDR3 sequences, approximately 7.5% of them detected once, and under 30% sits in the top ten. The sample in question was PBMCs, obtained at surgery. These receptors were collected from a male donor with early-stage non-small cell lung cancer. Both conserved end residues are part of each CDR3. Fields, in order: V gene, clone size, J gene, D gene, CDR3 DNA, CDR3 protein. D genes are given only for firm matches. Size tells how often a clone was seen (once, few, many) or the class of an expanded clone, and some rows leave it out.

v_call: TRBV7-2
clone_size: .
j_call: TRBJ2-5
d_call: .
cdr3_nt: TGTGCCAGCAGCTTCCGGGGTGGTGGAGAGACCCAGTACTTC
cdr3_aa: CASSFRGGGETQYF

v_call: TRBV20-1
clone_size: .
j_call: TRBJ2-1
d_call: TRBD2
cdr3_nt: TGCAGTGCTAGGACTAGCGGCGTTTTTTTCAATGAGCAGTTCTTC
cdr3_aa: CSARTSGVFFNEQFF

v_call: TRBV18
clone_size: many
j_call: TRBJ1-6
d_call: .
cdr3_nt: TGTGCCAGCTCACCTAATAAAGGGAGGTCACCCCTCCACTTT
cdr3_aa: CASSPNKGRSPLHF

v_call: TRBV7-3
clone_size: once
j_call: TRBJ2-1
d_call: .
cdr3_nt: TGTGCCAGCAGCTTAGTGGGAGGCCACAATGAGCAGTTCTTC
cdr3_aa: CASSLVGGHNEQFF

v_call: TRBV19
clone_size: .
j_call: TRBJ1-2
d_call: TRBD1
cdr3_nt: TGTGCCAGTAGTATTCAAGGGGGCGCCCCCACTAACTATGGCTACACCTTC
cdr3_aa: CASSIQGGAPTNYGYTF

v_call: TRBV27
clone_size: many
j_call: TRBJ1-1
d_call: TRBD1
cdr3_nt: TGTGCCAGCAGTGGAATACAGGGGGCCCGGACTGAAGCTTTCTTT
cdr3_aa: CASSGIQGARTEAFF

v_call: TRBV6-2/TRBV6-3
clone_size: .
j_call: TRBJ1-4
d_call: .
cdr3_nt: TGTGCCAGCCGGATGGGGGGAACTAATGAAAAACTGTTTTTT
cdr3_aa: CASRMGGTNEKLFF

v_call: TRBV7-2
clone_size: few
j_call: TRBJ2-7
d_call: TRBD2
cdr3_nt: TGTGCCAGCAGTTCCCAAGGACTAGCGGGGGCGGAGGAGCAGTACTTC
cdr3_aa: CASSSQGLAGAEEQYF

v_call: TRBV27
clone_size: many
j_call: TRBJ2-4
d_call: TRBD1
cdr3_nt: TGTGCCAGCCAAAGACAGGGGGCGGTCAAAAACATTCAGTACTTC
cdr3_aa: CASQRQGAVKNIQYF

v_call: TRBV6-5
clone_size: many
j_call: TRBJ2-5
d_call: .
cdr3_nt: TGTGCCAGCAGGAGGGTAGAGGGTGGGGCCCAGTACTTC
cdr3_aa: CASRRVEGGAQYF

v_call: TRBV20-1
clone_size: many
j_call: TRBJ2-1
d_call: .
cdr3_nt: TGCAGTGCTCTCGACCGTGGGGGGCAAATGGCGTTCTTC
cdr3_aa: CSALDRGGQMAFF

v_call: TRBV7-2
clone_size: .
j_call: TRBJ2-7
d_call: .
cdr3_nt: TGTGCCAGCAGCTTAGTTTCGTACGAGCAGTACTTC
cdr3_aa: CASSLVSYEQYF

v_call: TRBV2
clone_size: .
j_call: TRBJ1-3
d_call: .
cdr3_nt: TGTGCCAGCAGTAATGGAGGGTGGACTGGAAACACCATATATTTT
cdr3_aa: CASSNGGWTGNTIYF

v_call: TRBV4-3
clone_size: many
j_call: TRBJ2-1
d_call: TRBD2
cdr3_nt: TGCGCCAGCAGCGCAGTGATCTCCGGGACTAGCGACAACAATGAGCAGTTCTTC
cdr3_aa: CASSAVISGTSDNNEQFF

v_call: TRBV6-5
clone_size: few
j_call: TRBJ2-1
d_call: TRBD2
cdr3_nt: TGTGCCAGCAGACGGTTCGGGACTAGTTCGATAAATGAGCAGTTCTTC
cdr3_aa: CASRRFGTSSINEQFF

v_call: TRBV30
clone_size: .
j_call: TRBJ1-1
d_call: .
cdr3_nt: TGTGCCTGGAGCGGCCAGACGAACACTGAAGCTTTCTTT
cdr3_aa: CAWSGQTNTEAFF

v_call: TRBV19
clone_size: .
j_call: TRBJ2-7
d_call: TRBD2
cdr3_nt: TGTGCCAGTAACAACAGAGCGGGAGCCTACGAGCAGTACTTC
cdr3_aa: CASNNRAGAYEQYF

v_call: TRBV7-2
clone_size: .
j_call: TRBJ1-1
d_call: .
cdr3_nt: TGTGCCAGCAGCTTAAACGCCCTCGACGAGAACACTGAAGCTTTCTTT
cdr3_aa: CASSLNALDENTEAFF

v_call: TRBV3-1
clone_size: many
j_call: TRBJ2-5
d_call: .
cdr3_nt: TGTGCCAGCAGCACTCCTTTCCGAGGGAACCAAGAGACCCAGTACTTC
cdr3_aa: CASSTPFRGNQETQYF

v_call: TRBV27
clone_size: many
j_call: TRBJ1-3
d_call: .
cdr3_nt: TGTGCCAGCAGTTTCCGCGCCGGGACTGGAAACACCATATATTTT
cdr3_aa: CASSFRAGTGNTIYF

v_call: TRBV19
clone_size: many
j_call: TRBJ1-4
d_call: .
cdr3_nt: TGTGCCAGTAGTATAAAGTGGGGATCGGAAAAACTGTTTTTT
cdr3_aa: CASSIKWGSEKLFF

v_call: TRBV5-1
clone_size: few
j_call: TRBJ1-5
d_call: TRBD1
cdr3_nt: TGCGCCAGCAGACCTACAGGGGATGGCAATCAGCCCCAGCATTTT
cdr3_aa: CASRPTGDGNQPQHF

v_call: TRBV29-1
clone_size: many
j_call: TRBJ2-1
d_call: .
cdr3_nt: TGCAGCGTTGGGGTGGCCCAGTACAATGAGCAGTTCTTC
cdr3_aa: CSVGVAQYNEQFF

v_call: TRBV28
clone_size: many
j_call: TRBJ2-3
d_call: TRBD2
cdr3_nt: TGTGCCAGCACCCTCACTAGCGGGGATAGCACAGATACGCAGTATTTT
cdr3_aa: CASTLTSGDSTDTQYF

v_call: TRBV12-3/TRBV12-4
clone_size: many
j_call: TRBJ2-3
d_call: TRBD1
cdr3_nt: TGTGCCAGCGGCCGACAGGGGAGGCACACAGATACGCAGTATTTT
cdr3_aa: CASGRQGRHTDTQYF

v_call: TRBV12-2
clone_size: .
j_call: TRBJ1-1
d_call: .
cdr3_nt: TGTGCAAGTCGCTTATTAAGGGGCATGAACACTGAAGCTTTCTTT
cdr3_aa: CASRLLRGMNTEAFF

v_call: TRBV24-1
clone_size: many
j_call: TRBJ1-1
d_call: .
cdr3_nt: TGTGCCACCAGTGATCAGCAAAGGGCTGAAGCTTTCTTT
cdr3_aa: CATSDQQRAEAFF

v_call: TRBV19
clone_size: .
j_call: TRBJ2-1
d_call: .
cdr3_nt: TGTGCCAGTAGTATAGCGGGCGGGGATACCAATGAGCAGTTCTTC
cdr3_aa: CASSIAGGDTNEQFF

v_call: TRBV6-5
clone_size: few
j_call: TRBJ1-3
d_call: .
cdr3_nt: TGTGCCAGCAAGCCTCAGGGGAAGCTGAAAAACACCATATATTTT
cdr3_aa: CASKPQGKLKNTIYF

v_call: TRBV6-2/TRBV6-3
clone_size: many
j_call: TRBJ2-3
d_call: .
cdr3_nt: TGTGCCAGCAGTCCGTTGCGGGGCTTTAGCACAGATACGCAGTATTTT
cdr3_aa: CASSPLRGFSTDTQYF

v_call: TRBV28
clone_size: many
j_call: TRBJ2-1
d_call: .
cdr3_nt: TGTGCCAGCAGTACCCCGTCGCTCCTGGGGAACAATGAGCAGTTCTTC
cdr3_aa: CASSTPSLLGNNEQFF

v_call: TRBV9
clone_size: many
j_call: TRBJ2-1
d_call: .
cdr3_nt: TGTGCCAGCAGCATCTTGGGTACCAATGAGCAGTTCTTC
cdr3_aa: CASSILGTNEQFF

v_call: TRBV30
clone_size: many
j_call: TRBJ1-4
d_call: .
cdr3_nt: TGTGCCTGGAGTTTGGGGACGGTGAATGAAAAACTGTTTTTT
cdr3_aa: CAWSLGTVNEKLFF

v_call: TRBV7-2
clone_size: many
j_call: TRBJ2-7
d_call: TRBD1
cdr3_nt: TGTGCCAGCAGCCTGGGACAGCACTCCTACGAGCAGTACTTC
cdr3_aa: CASSLGQHSYEQYF

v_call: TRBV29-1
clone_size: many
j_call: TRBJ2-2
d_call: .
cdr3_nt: TGCAGCGTCCCGAGCGTAGCCGGAGCGACCGGGGAGCTGTTTTTT
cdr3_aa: CSVPSVAGATGELFF

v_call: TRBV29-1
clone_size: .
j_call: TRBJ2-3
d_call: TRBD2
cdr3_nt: TGCAGCGTTTCTAGCGGAGCCGGGACAGATACGCAGTATTTT
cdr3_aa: CSVSSGAGTDTQYF

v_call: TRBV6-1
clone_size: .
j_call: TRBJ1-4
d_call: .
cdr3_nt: TGTGCCAGCAGTGAAGCGGGTCCGGGGGCGGCTAATGAAAAACTGTTTTTT
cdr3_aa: CASSEAGPGAANEKLFF

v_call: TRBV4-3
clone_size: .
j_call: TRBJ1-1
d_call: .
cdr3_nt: TGCGCCAGCAGCCAAGAGGTCCTGAACACTGAAGCTTTCTTT
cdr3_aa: CASSQEVLNTEAFF

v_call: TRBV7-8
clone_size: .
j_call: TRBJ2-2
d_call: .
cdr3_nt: TGTGCCAGCAGCCAGGATCGACTAAAAACCGGGGAGCTGTTTTTT
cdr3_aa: CASSQDRLKTGELFF

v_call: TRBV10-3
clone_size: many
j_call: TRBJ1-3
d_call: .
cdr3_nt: TGTGCCATCAGTGAGTCGCCATGGACCCGCTCTGGAAACACCATATATTTT
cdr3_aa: CAISESPWTRSGNTIYF

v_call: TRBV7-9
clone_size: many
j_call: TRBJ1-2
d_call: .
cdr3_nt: TGTGCCAGCAGCTTAGGCGGCTATGGCTACACCTTC
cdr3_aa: CASSLGGYGYTF

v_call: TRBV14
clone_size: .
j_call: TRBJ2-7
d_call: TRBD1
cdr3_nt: TGTGCCAGCAGCCAAGATTTGGGACAGGGCCCCTACGAGCAGTACTTC
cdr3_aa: CASSQDLGQGPYEQYF

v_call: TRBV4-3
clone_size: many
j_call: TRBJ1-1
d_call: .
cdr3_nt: TGCGCCAGCAGGCAAAGGTTCGGGGGCTGGAACACTGAAGCTTTCTTT
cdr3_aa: CASRQRFGGWNTEAFF

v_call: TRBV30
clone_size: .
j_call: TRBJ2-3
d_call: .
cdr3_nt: TGTGCCTGGAGTGCCGGTGGTCCGAGGGCGGATACGCAGTATTTT
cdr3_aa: CAWSAGGPRADTQYF

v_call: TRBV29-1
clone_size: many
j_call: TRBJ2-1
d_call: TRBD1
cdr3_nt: TGCAGCGTTTACGGACAGGGGGCAGATGAGCAGTTCTTC
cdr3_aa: CSVYGQGADEQFF

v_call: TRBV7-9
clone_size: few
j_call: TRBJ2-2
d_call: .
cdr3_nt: TGTGCCAGCAGCCCGCCAGGGAGTCGGACCGGGGAGCTGTTTTTT
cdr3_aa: CASSPPGSRTGELFF

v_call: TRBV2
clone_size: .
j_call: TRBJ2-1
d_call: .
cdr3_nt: TGTGCCAGCAGTATACTACAGTACAATGAGCAGTTCTTC
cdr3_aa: CASSILQYNEQFF

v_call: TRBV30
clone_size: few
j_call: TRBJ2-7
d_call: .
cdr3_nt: TGTGCCTGGAGCAAAGGGGGGACAGTACTCTACGAGCAGTACTTC
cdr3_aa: CAWSKGGTVLYEQYF

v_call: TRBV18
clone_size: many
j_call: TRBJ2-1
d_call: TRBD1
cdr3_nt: TGTGCCAGCTCGTTCAAGACAGGGGATGAGCAGTTCTTC
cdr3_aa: CASSFKTGDEQFF

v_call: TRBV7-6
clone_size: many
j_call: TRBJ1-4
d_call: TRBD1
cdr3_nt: TGTGCCAGCCACCTAGGACAGGGGTCGGCCGGGGAACTGTTTTTT
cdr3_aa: CASHLGQGSAGELFF

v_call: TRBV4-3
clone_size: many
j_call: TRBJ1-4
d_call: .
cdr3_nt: TGCGCCAGCAGCCAAGATTCCGCAGGGTTAAATGAAAAACTGTTTTTT
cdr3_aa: CASSQDSAGLNEKLFF

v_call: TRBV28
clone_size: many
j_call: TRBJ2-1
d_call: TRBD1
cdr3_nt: TGTGCCAGCAGGTCGGGACAGGGTTACAATGAGCAGTTCTTC
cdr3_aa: CASRSGQGYNEQFF

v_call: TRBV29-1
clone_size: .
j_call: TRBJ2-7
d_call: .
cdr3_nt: TGCAGCGTTGTCTCGGGACCTCGGTCCTACGAGCAGTACTTC
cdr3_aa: CSVVSGPRSYEQYF

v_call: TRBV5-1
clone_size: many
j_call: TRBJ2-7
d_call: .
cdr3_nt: TGCGCCAGCAGCTCGGACAGACCAACTTTCTACGAGCAGTACTTC
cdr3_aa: CASSSDRPTFYEQYF